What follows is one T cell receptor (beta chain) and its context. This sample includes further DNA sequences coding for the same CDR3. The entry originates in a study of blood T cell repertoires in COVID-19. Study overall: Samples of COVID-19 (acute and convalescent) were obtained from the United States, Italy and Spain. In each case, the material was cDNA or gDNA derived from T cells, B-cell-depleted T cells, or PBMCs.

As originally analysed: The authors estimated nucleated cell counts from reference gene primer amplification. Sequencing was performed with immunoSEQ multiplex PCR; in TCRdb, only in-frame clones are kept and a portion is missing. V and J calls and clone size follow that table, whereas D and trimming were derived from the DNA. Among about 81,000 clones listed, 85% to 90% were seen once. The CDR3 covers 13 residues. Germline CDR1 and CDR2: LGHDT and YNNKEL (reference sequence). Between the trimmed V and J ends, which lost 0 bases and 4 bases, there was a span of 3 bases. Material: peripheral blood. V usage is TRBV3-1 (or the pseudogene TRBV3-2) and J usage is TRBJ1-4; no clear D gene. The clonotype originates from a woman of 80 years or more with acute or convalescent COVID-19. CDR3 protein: CASSQDLNEKLFF. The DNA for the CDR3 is TGTGCCAGCAGCCAAGACCTTAATGAAAAACTGTTTTTT.